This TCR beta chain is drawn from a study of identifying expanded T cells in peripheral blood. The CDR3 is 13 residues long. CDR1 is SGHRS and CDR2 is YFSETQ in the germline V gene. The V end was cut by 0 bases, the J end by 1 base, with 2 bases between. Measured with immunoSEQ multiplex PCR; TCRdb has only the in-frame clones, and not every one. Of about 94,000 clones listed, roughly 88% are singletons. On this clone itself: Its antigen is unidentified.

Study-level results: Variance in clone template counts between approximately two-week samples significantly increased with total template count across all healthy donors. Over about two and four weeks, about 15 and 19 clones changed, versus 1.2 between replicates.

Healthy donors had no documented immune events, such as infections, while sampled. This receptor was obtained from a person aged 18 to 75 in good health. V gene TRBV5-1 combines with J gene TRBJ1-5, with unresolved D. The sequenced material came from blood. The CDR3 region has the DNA TGCGCCAGCAGCTTGGCAAGCAATCAGCCCCAGCATTTT. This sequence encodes CASSLASNQPQHF.